A single sample gave rise to the 17 T cell receptor beta chains below, sequenced in a study of cytomegalovirus exposure and HLA in healthy donors. Researchers ran the PCR with 60 Vbeta and 13 Jbeta primers. Using immunoSEQ multiplex PCR, the repertoire was profiled, and TCRdb retains in-frame clones only, with some absent. The sample has approximately 110,000 clones. Sequencing input: PBMCs. The source of these receptors is a young man in good health and CMV-seronegative.

The CDR3 reads CASSLVDRGSVDGYTF. Here the CDR3 DNA reads TGTGCCAGCAGCTTAGTCGACAGGGGGTCTGTGGATGGCTACACCTTC. V gene TRBV7-9 combines with J gene TRBJ1-2; 9 bases are shared with TRBD1. This CDR3 contains 16 residues. With 1 base clipped from V and 6 bases from J, the junction kept 9 bases outside the gene matches. CDR1 and CDR2 (germline): SEHNR, FQNEAQ (reference sequence).

J is TRBJ1-2 and V is TRBV9; D is unresolved. Germline V lookup: CDR1 SGDLS, CDR2 YYNGEE. The CDR3 covers 17 residues. V was pared by 4 bases and J by 6 bases, with 25 bases between. In DNA, the CDR3 is TGTGCCAGCAGCTCAAACCGGGAGGGCAAGGGTGTGGATGGCTACACCTTC. Translation gives CASSSNREGKGVDGYTF.

The chain has TRBV4-1 and TRBJ2-7; D is unresolved. Trimming removed 1 base from V and 2 bases from J, with 9 bases in between. Germline CDR1 reads MGHRA; CDR2 reads YSYEKL. This CDR3 comprises 14 residues. In nucleotides, the CDR3 is TGCGCCAGCAGCCAAGTGGGCAGAACCTACGAGCAGTACTTC. Its protein product is CASSQVGRTYEQYF.

The rearrangement links TRBV5-1 to TRBJ1-2, with 8 bases matching TRBD1. The germline V gene has CDR1 SGHRS and CDR2 YFSETQ. The V and J ends lost 4 bases and 4 bases, in that order; junction bases with no gene match: 9. CDR3 length: 15 amino acids. CDR3 nucleotides: TGCGCCAGCAGCAACAAGACAGGGGTTACCTATGGCTACACCTTC. Its protein is CASSNKTGVTYGYTF.

V is TRBV5-4 and J is TRBJ1-1; 9 bases fit TRBD1. There are 17 residues in the CDR3. CDR1 is SGHNT, CDR2 YYREEE, per germline (reference sequence). V shed 4 bases and J 4 bases; nucleotides not matched to a gene: 14. In nucleotides, the CDR3 is TGTGCCAGCAGCAAGCCGACAGGGGGGATCGGAACCACTGAAGCTTTCTTT. Its protein product is CASSKPTGGIGTTEAFF. Variable domain in full (rest from reference TRBV5-4 and TRBJ1-1): ETGVTQSPTHLIKTRGQQVTLRCSSQSGHNTVSWYQQALGQGPQFIFQYYREEENGRGNFPPRFSGLQFPNYSSELNVNALELDDSALYLCASSKPTGGIGTTEAFFGQGTRLTVV.

This chain links TRBV2 with TRBJ1-2; perhaps TRBD1 as D (5 bases). This CDR3 spans 15 amino acids. Trimming took 4 bases from V and 4 from J, leaving 16 bases between them. Germline V CDR1 and CDR2: SNHLY, FYNNEI. The CDR3 region has the DNA TGTGCCAGCAGTGCCTCGGCAGGGCCTATCTATGGCTACACCTTC. The encoded protein is CASSASAGPIYGYTF. The full variable domain, its missing parts supplied by reference TRBV2 and TRBJ1-2, is EPEVTQTPSHQVTQMGQEVILRCVPISNHLYFYWYRQILGQKVEFLVSFYNNEISEKSEIFDDQFSVERPDGSNFTLKIRSTKLEDSAMYFCASSASAGPIYGYTFGSGTRLTVV.

This CDR3 is CASSATVNTEAFF. Here the CDR3 DNA reads TGCGCCAGCAGCGCAACAGTGAACACTGAAGCTTTCTTT. This chain connects TRBV5-1 to TRBJ1-1, with D unclear. Germline-derived CDR1 and CDR2 are SGHRS and YFSETQ. The CDR3 runs to 13 residues. V shed 4 bases and J shed 0 bases, with 7 bases lying between them.

The V gene is TRBV4-1, the J gene TRBJ2-2, with a weak D call TRBD1 (6 bases). The CDR3 sequence is 19 residues long. The germline gives CDR1 MGHRA, CDR2 YSYEKL. The ends were cut back, 0 bases at V and 3 bases at J, with 20 bases in the middle. The CDR3, as DNA: TGCGCCAGCAGCCAAGATAGAGTTGCATGGACAGCGGACACCGGGGAGCTGTTTTTT. This gives the protein CASSQDRVAWTADTGELFF.

The rearrangement links TRBV7-8 to TRBJ2-7; D not certain. V dropped 4 bases and J dropped 7 bases, with 11 bases sitting between them. The CDR3 has 12 amino acids. In germline, CDR1 is SGHVS, CDR2 FQNEAQ. In DNA, the CDR3 is TGTGCCAGCAGCTCTGACCGGAGAGAGCAGTACTTC. This translates into CASSSDRREQYF.

This chain links TRBV19 with TRBJ2-3; no firm D call. Trimming stripped 4 bases from V and 1 base from J, with 12 bases between. CDR3 size: 15 residues. The germline CDR1 and CDR2 sequences are LNHDA and SQIVND (reference sequence). The CDR3 reads CASSNLLGRTDTQYF. DNA of the CDR3: TGTGCCAGTAGTAATTTACTTGGGCGCACAGATACGCAGTATTTT.

V gene TRBV5-1 combines with J gene TRBJ2-7, with 8 nucleotides matching TRBD1. Germline assignment: CDR1 SGHRS and CDR2 YFSETQ. The CDR3 is 15 residues long. With 2 bases clipped from V and 2 bases from J, the junction kept 6 bases outside the gene matches. CDR3 in amino acids: CASSFWTGPPYEQYF. CDR3 DNA sequence: TGCGCCAGCAGCTTTTGGACAGGGCCCCCCTACGAGCAGTACTTC.

The chain links TRBV5-4 to TRBJ1-4, with a possible D match to TRBD1 (5 bases). CDR3 length: 15 residues. The V end was cut by 1 base, the J end by 8 bases, with 15 bases between. Germline assignment: CDR1 SGHNT and CDR2 YYREEE (reference sequence). Here the CDR3 DNA reads TGTGCCAGCAGCTTGAATCCCCAGGGTAACGAAAAACTGTTTTTT. Protein product: CASSLNPQGNEKLFF.

The chain uses TRBV11-3 and TRBJ2-1; no clear D gene. Germline values: CDR1 SGHNT, CDR2 YENEEA. Trimming took 1 base from V and 6 from J, leaving 4 bases between them. The CDR3 has 12 amino acids. As DNA, the CDR3 is TGTGCCAGCAGCTTAGGTAGCAATGAGCAGTTCTTC. This encodes CASSLGSNEQFF. The full variable domain, in which reference TRBV11-3 and TRBJ2-1 provide the parts outside the CDR3, is EAGVVQSPRYKIIEKKQPVAFWCNPISGHNTLYWYLQNLGQGPELLIRYENEEAVDDSQLPKDRFSAERLKGVDSTLKIQPAELGDSAVYLCASSLGSNEQFFGPGTRLTVL.

The chain has TRBV19 and TRBJ1-2; the match to TRBD1 covers 8 bases. The CDR3 has 14 residues. Per the germline V gene, CDR1 is LNHDA and CDR2 is SQIVND (reference sequence). V was pared by 6 bases and J by 6 bases, with 9 bases of the junction left unmatched. DNA of the CDR3: TGTGCCAGTAGGGTTGGGACAGGCTTTGATGGCTACACCTTC. It is translated as CASRVGTGFDGYTF.

J is TRBJ2-5 and V is TRBV7-8; 8 positions agree with TRBD1. Trimming took 6 bases from V and 5 from J; bases not matched to a gene: 5. This CDR3 is 13 amino acids long. The germline CDR1 and CDR2 sequences are SGHVS and FQNEAQ. The CDR3, as DNA: TGTGCCAGCAGGACCTACAGGGGGGAGACCCAGTACTTC. It translates to CASRTYRGETQYF. The variable domain in full, with the rest retrieved from reference TRBV7-8 and TRBJ2-5, is GAGVSQSPRYKVAKRGQDVALRCDPISGHVSLFWYQQALGQGPEFLTYFQNEAQLDKSGLPSDRFFAERPEGSVSTLKIQRTQQEDSAVYLCASRTYRGETQYFGPGTRLLVL.

V gene TRBV5-1 combines with J gene TRBJ1-3, with 10 bases matching TRBD1. From germline, CDR1 is SGHRS and CDR2 YFSETQ. This CDR3 is 16 amino acids long. After removal of 4 bases from V and 3 bases from J, the junction contained 7 bases not matched to a gene. CDR3 residues: CASSLTGTGDGNTIYF. The CDR3, as DNA: TGCGCCAGCAGCCTGACCGGGACAGGGGATGGAAACACCATATATTTT.

The chain carries TRBV25-1 and TRBJ1-4; 10 positions match TRBD1. This CDR3 is built from 15 residues. Looked up from germline, CDR1 is MGHDK and CDR2 is SYGVNS. V dropped 1 base and J dropped 7; count of bases not matched to a gene: 3. The DNA for the CDR3 is TGTGCCAGCAGTGAATCGGGACAGGGGCCTGAAAAACTGTTTTTT. This gives the protein CASSESGQGPEKLFF.